These 24 T cell receptor beta chains were all obtained from the same sample, sequenced in a study of blood T cell repertoires in COVID-19. TCRdb's copy holds only in-frame clones and misses some; the assay was immunoSEQ multiplex PCR. The data hold some 180,000 clones, with approximately 90% observed a single time. Sequenced: peripheral blood. The receptors originated from a man between 35 and 55 years old with active or convalescent COVID-19.

Points on this clone: This sample also contains other DNA sequences that code for the same CDR3. The chain uses TRBV12-3 or TRBV12-4 and TRBJ1-1, with no clear D. Trimming left V 3 bases short and J 7 bases short, with 6 bases between. This CDR3 contains 11 residues. CDR3 sequence: CASSFPGEAFF. CDR3 nucleotide sequence: TGTGCCAGCAGTTTCCCAGGTGAAGCTTTCTTT.

The chain links TRBV6-1 to TRBJ2-1; 8 bases align to TRBD2. The CDR3 has 22 residues. Germline CDR1 reads MNHNS; CDR2 reads SASEGT. Unmatched junction bases numbered 28, after V lost 2 bases and J lost 7 bases. CDR3 sequence (DNA): TGTGCCAGCAGTGAATTAGGGGTAGAGGTGGGACTAGGGGGACGGTACGGGAATGAGCAGTTCTTC. The encoded protein is CASSELGVEVGLGGRYGNEQFF.

The chain is built from TRBV10-3 and TRBJ1-5; D perhaps matches TRBD1 (5 bases). There are 16 residues in the CDR3. Germline V gives CDR1 ENHRY, CDR2 SYGVKD. Trimming removed 3 bases from V and 6 bases from J, with 18 bases in between. The CDR3 reads CAISEARWQGGQPQHF. The CDR3 DNA sequence: TGTGCCATCAGTGAAGCCCGGTGGCAGGGAGGTCAGCCCCAGCATTTT.

The rearrangement joins TRBV7-8 to TRBJ2-7; D uncertain. The V end was cut by 1 base, the J end by 11 bases, with 15 bases between. The CDR3 loop spans 13 amino acids. The germline V gene has CDR1 SGHVS and CDR2 FQNEAQ. Here the CDR3 DNA reads TGTGCCAGCAGCTTAGGTCCGGAGATGACGAAGTACTTC. The encoded protein is CASSLGPEMTKYF.

This clone has just a few counts. This chain uses TRBV5-1 with TRBJ2-1; 9 bases agree with TRBD2. V lost 0 bases and J lost 4; bases outside the gene matches: 5. Germline V lookup: CDR1 SGHRS, CDR2 YFSETQ. The CDR3 loop spans 16 amino acids. In DNA, the CDR3 is TGCGCCAGCAGCTTGGAAGCGGGGGGAACGTACAATGAGCAGTTCTTC. This encodes CASSLEAGGTYNEQFF. Combining the CDR3 with reference TRBV5-1 and TRBJ2-1 gives the whole variable domain KAGVTQTPRYLIKTRGQQVTLSCSPISGHRSVSWYQQTPGQGLQFLFEYFSETQRNKGNFPGRFSGRQFSNSRSEMNVSTLELGDSALYLCASSLEAGGTYNEQFFGPGTRLTVL.

The genes are TRBV6-5 and TRBJ1-4; D is ambiguous. Trimming shortened V by 5 bases and J by 9 bases, and 13 bases separated the two germline ends. CDR1 is MNHEY, CDR2 SVGAGI, per germline. The CDR3 is 13 residues long. This CDR3 reads CASSPQRKQKLFF. DNA of the CDR3: TGTGCCAGCAGTCCCCAGAGGAAACAAAAACTGTTTTTT.

The chain couples TRBV19 to TRBJ1-2; unclear D gene. The CDR3 is 15 amino acids. Germline CDR1 reads LNHDA; CDR2 reads SQIVND (reference sequence). V was pared by 1 base and J by 2 bases, with 11 bases between. CDR3 in amino acids: CASSIGRGMNYGYTF. CDR3 in DNA: TGTGCCAGTAGTATAGGACGCGGGATGAACTATGGCTACACCTTC.

The V call is TRBV19, the J call TRBJ1-2; no firm D call. Trimming stripped 3 bases from V and 8 bases from J, with 10 bases between. The length of the CDR3 is 12 residues. The germline V gene has CDR1 LNHDA and CDR2 SQIVND (reference sequence). CDR3 sequence (DNA): TGTGCCAGTAGTATGACGGGGTCGGGCTACACCTTC. Its protein is CASSMTGSGYTF.

A single count supports this clone. The genes are TRBV28 and TRBJ1-1, with D maybe TRBD1 (5 bases). CDR3 length equals 13 residues. CDR1 is MDHEN and CDR2 is SYDVKM in the germline V gene. V dropped 5 bases and J dropped 4 bases, with 11 bases sitting between them. CDR3 in DNA: TGTGCCAGCAGTAGGGGAGGGTTCACTGAAGCTTTCTTT. Its protein product is CASSRGGFTEAFF.

A single count supports this clone. The V gene is TRBV29-1, the J gene TRBJ2-3, with D possibly TRBD2 on 5 matching bases. Trimming removed 6 bases from V and 5 bases from J, with 15 bases in between. Germline CDR1 and CDR2: SQVTM and ANQGSEA. The CDR3 totals 13 residues. The CDR3 DNA reads as TGCAGCGTCGGGGATTCTCGCGGAGATACGCAGTATTTT. Translated, it gives CSVGDSRGDTQYF.

The V gene is TRBV19, the J gene TRBJ1-2, with 8 bases identical to TRBD1. The CDR3 runs to 16 residues. Germline CDR1 reads LNHDA; CDR2 reads SQIVND (reference sequence). The V and J ends lost 4 bases and 4 bases, in that order; junction bases with no gene match: 11. DNA for the CDR3: TGTGCCAGTAGTACGGGTGAAGGCAGGGGGCCCTATGGCTACACCTTC. This translates into CASSTGEGRGPYGYTF.

This clone was detected only once. The chain carries TRBV9 and TRBJ2-2; 7 bases match TRBD2. The CDR3 totals 18 residues. The V gene end was trimmed by 0 bases and the J gene end by 1 base; junction bases not matched to a gene: 9. Germline CDR1 is SGDLS and CDR2 is YYNGEE. The CDR3 DNA sequence: TGTGCCAGCAGCGTAGTGCCTGCGGGCGGGGGGAACACCGGGGAGCTGTTTTTT. This gives the protein CASSVVPAGGGNTGELFF.

About this clone itself: The germline gene is not matched at one end of the junction; a read error may be the cause. V usage is TRBV7-7 and J usage is TRBJ2-7, with D tentatively TRBD2 (5 bases). The CDR3 covers 14 residues. CDR1 and CDR2 (germline): SSHAT, FNYEAQ (reference sequence). The chain's CDR3 is CASSLAGGGYEQYF. The CDR3 region has the DNA TGTGCTAGCAGTCTAGCTGGCGGTGGCTACGAGCAGTACTTC. The full variable domain, in which reference TRBV7-7 and TRBJ2-7 provide the parts outside the CDR3, is GAGVSQSPRYKVTKRGQDVTLRCDPISSHATLYWYQQALGQGPEFLTYFNYEAQPDKSGLPSDRFSAERPEGSISTLTIQRTEQRDSAMYRCASSLAGGGYEQYFGPGTRLTVT.

The chain is built from TRBV2 and TRBJ1-2; D uncertain. Trimming pared 6 bases from V and 0 bases from J, leaving 5 bases between. Germline V gene data show CDR1 as SNHLY and CDR2 as FYNNEI. The CDR3 has 12 amino acids. The DNA for the CDR3 is TGTGCCAGCAGGGAGGCTAACTATGGCTACACCTTC. It encodes CASREANYGYTF.

This chain connects TRBV5-6 to TRBJ1-5; a possible D gene is TRBD1 (6 bases). There are 16 residues in the CDR3. Per germline, CDR1 SGHDT and CDR2 YYEEEE. The ends were cut back, 1 base at V and 1 base at J, with 12 bases in the middle. The CDR3 reads CASSLLGARSNQPQHF. In DNA form, the CDR3 reads TGTGCCAGCAGCTTGCTGGGGGCGAGGAGCAATCAGCCCCAGCATTTT.

V usage is TRBV14 and J usage is TRBJ2-1; unclear D gene. Germline V lookup: CDR1 SGHDN, CDR2 FVKESK. CDR3 length: 13 residues. The germline V and J ends were trimmed by 0 bases and 7 bases, with 7 bases remaining between them. The CDR3 region has the DNA TGTGCCAGCAGCCAAGACCGCGGTAATGAGCAGTTCTTC. It translates to CASSQDRGNEQFF. Complete variable domain (other parts from reference TRBV14 and TRBJ2-1): EAGVTQFPSHSVIEKGQTVTLRCDPISGHDNLYWYRRVMGKEIKFLLHFVKESKQDESGMPNNRFLAERTGGTYSTLKVQPAELEDSGVYFCASSQDRGNEQFFGPGTRLTVL.

To note about this clone: At one of its ends the junction is not consistent with the germline gene, which may arise from a read error. J is TRBJ1-1 and V is TRBV29-1, with 9 nucleotides matching TRBD1. This CDR3 is 14 amino acids long. Per the germline V gene, CDR1 is SQVTM and CDR2 is ANQGSEA. For the CDR3, the DNA is TGCAGCGTTAAACCGGGACAGGGAACGGCTGAGGCTTTCTTT. It specifies CSVKPGQGTAEAFF.

This sequence joins TRBV30 and TRBJ2-7; no clear D. V lost 0 bases and J 0 bases, leaving 30 bases between the germline ends. CDR1 is GTSNPN, CDR2 SVGIG, per germline (reference sequence). This CDR3 has 21 amino acids. CDR3 DNA sequence: TGTGCCTGGAGTGTCTTTGCCGGGTTCATATCGCAGAAAAAGACCTCCTACGAGCAGTACTTC. Protein: CAWSVFAGFISQKKTSYEQYF.

V usage is TRBV14 and J usage is TRBJ1-2, with 9 bases lining up with TRBD1. Trimming cost V 2 bases and J 7 bases; bases outside gene matches: 8. CDR1 SGHDN and CDR2 FVKESK come from the germline V gene. The CDR3 is made up of 15 amino acids. In nucleotides, the CDR3 is TGTGCCAGCAGCCAAACCACAGGGGGCCCTGGTGGCTACACCTTC. This codes for CASSQTTGGPGGYTF.

This clone was detected only a few times. The chain uses TRBV11-2 and TRBJ1-1; 10 bases map to TRBD1. The length of the CDR3 is 14 residues. Per the germline V gene, CDR1 is SGHAT and CDR2 is FQNNGV. The V and J ends lost 3 bases and 6 bases, in that order; junction bases with no gene match: 4. The CDR3 sequence is CASSFGTGVPEAFF. The CDR3 DNA reads as TGTGCCAGCAGCTTTGGGACAGGGGTCCCTGAAGCTTTCTTT.

Only a few counts were recorded for this clone. The V gene is TRBV5-1, the J gene TRBJ2-3, with 10 bases matching TRBD2. The CDR3 is made up of 19 amino acids. CDR1 and CDR2 from the germline V gene are SGHRS and YFSETQ. The ends lost 4 bases at V and 5 bases at J; junction bases unmatched: 19. The CDR3 sequence: CASSVRPMSGRVRVDTQYF. CDR3 DNA: TGCGCCAGCAGCGTACGACCTATGAGCGGGAGGGTGAGGGTAGATACGCAGTATTTT.

The chain uses TRBV28 and TRBJ2-7; TRBD2 matches at 12 bases. V lost 3 bases to trimming and J lost 4 bases; unmatched junction nucleotides: 1. The CDR3 covers 14 residues. CDR1 and CDR2 from the germline V gene are MDHEN and SYDVKM. The CDR3: CASSFLAGGYEQYF. The CDR3 coding sequence is TGTGCCAGCAGTTTCCTAGCGGGAGGGTACGAGCAGTACTTC.

This chain uses TRBV6-5 with TRBJ1-6; 8 bases map to TRBD1. The germline gives CDR1 MNHEY, CDR2 SVGAGI. Trimming cost V 8 bases and J 10 bases; bases outside gene matches: 13. The CDR3 is 15 residues long. CDR3 region: CASRRETGDGSPLHF. The CDR3 DNA is TGTGCCAGCCGCAGGGAGACAGGGGACGGATCACCCCTCCACTTT.

This sequence joins TRBV7-3 and TRBJ2-2; 12 bases are shared with TRBD2. The CDR3 has 16 amino acids. V lost 5 bases, J lost 5 bases, and 6 bases stayed unmatched. From germline, CDR1 is SGHTA and CDR2 FQGTGA. CDR3 region: CASSPLAGGRTGELFF. CDR3 DNA sequence: TGTGCCAGCAGCCCTCTAGCGGGGGGGCGGACCGGGGAGCTGTTTTTT. Complete variable domain (other parts from reference TRBV7-3 and TRBJ2-2): GAGVSQTPSNKVTEKGKYVELRCDPISGHTALYWYRQSLGQGPEFLIYFQGTGAADDSGLPNDRFFAVRPEGSVSTLKIQRTERGDSAVYLCASSPLAGGRTGELFFGEGSRLTVL.